The sequence of this T cell receptor beta chain was determined in a study of low-dose radiotherapy and immunotherapy resistance in tumors. Indicated time point: after trial treatment. Specified treatment: LDRT plus nivolumab, ipilimumab, low-dose cyclophosphamide and aspirin (RACIN trial). Ten or more counts support this clonotype. Per the germline V gene, CDR1 is KGHSH and CDR2 is LQKENI. The CDR3 covers 16 residues. Unmatched junction bases numbered 1, after V lost 2 bases and J lost 1 base. Priming of first-strand cDNA relied on TRAV- and TRBV-specific primers (covering alpha and beta chains). With a V-primer adapter and a constant-region primer, TCRs were amplified for about 22 PCR cycles. Isolated mRNA was amplified by in vitro transcription. TCRdb called the reads again in MiXCR, with one record for every CDR3 protein. The sample consists of almost 45,000 distinct CDR3 sequences, less than 30% of them appearing once.

Specimen: PBMCs, collected after low-dose radiotherapy plus immunotherapy. The clonotype was recovered from a male donor with prostate cancer. The V gene is TRBV18, the J gene TRBJ2-2; 10 bases agree with TRBD2. CDR3 loop: CASSPGTSENTGELFF. In DNA, the CDR3 is TGTGCCAGCTCACCAGGGACTAGCGAGAACACCGGGGAGCTGTTTTTT.